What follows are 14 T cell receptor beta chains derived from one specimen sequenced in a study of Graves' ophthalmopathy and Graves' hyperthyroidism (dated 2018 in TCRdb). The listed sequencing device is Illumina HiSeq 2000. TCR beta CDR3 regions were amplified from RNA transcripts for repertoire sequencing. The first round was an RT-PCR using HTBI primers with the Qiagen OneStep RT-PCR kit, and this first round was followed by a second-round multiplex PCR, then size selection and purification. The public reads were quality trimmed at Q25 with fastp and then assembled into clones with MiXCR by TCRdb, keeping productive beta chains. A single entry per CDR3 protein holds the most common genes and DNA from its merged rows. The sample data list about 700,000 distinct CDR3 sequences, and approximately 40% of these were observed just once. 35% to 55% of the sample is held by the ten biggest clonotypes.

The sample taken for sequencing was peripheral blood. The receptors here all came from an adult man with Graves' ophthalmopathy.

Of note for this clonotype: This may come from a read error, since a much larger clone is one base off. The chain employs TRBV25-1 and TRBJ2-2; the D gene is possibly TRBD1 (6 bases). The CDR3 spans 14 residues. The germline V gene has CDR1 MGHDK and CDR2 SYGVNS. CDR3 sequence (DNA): TGTGCCAGCAGTTACGGCCTACACCCAGGGGAGCCGTTTTTT. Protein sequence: CASSYGLHPGEPFF.

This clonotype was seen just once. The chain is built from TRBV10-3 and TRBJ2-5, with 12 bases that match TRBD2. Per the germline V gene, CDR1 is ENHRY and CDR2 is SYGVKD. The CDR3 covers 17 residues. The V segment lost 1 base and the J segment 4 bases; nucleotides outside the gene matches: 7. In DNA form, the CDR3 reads TGTGCCATCAGTGAGTGGAGACTAGCGGGAGTTTTAGAGACCCAGTACTTC. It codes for CAISEWRLAGVLETQYF.

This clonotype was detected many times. The CDR3 spells CASSGQDNSPLHF. The CDR3 bases are TGTGCCAGCAGCGGACAGGATAATTCACCCCTCCACTTT. The V and J genes are TRBV7-9 and TRBJ1-6; the match to TRBD1 covers 7 bases. CDR1 and CDR2 from the germline V gene are SEHNR and FQNEAQ (reference sequence). After removal of 5 bases from V and 5 bases from J, the junction contained 0 bases not matched to a gene. This CDR3 has 13 residues.

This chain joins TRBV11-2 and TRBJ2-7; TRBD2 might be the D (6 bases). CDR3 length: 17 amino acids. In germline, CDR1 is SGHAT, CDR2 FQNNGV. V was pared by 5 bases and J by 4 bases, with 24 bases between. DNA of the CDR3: TGTGCCAGCAGCCCTGAAGTTCGGGGGAAGTCCGAGTACGAGCAGTACTTC. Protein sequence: CASSPEVRGKSEYEQYF.

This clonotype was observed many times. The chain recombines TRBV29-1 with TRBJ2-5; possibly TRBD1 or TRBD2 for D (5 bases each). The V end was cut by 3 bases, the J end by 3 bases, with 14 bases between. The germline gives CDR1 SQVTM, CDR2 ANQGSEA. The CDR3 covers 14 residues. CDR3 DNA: TGCAGCGTTGATGGGGCAGGGAGCGAAGAGACCCAGTACTTC. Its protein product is CSVDGAGSEETQYF.

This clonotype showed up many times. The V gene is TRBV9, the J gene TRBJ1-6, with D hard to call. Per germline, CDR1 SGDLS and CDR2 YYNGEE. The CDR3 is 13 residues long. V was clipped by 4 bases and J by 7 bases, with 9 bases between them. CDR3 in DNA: TGTGCCAGCAGCCGGAGCGGGAATTCACCCCTCCACTTT. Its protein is CASSRSGNSPLHF.

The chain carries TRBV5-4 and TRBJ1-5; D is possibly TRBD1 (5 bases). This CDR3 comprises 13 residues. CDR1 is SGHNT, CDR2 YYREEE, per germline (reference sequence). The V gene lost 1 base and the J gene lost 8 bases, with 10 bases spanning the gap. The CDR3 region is CASSLNPREPQHF. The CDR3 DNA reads TGTGCCAGCAGCTTGAACCCCAGGGAGCCCCAGCATTTT.

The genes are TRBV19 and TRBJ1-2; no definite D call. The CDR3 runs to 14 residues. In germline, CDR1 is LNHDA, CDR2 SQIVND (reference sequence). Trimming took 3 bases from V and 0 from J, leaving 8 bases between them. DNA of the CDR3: TGTGCCAGTAGTATCGGTAATACTAACTATGGCTACACCTTC. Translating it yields CASSIGNTNYGYTF. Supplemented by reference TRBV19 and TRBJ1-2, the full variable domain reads DGGITQSPKYLFRKEGQNVTLSCEQNLNHDAMYWYRQDPGQGLRLIYYSQIVNDFQKGDIAEGYSVSREKKESFPLTVTSAQKNPTAFYLCASSIGNTNYGYTFGSGTRLTVV.

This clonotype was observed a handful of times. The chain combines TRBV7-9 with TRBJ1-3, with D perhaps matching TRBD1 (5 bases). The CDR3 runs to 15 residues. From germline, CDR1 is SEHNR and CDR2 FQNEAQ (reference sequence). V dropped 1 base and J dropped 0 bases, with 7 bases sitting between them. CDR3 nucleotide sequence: TGTGCCAGCAGCTTAGGACAGTTCTCTGGAAACACCATATATTTT. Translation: CASSLGQFSGNTIYF.

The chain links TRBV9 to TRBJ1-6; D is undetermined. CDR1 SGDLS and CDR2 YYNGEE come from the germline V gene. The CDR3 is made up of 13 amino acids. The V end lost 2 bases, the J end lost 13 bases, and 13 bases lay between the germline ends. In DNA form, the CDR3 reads TGTGCCAGCAGCGTCGATAGCAATCAGCCCCTCCACTTT. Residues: CASSVDSNQPLHF.

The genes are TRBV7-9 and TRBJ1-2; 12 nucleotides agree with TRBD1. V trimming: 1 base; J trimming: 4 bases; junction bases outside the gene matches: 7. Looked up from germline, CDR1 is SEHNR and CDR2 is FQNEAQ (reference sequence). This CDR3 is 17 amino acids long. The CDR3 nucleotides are TGTGCCAGCAGCTTAGTGGGACAGGGGGCGATTGGCTATGGCTACACCTTC. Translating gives CASSLVGQGAIGYGYTF.

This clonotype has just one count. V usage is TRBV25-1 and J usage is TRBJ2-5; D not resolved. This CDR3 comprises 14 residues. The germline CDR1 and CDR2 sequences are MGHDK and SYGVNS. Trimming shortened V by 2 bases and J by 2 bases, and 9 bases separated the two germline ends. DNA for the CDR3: TGTGCCAGCAGTGAACCGGGCAGTCAAGAGACCCAGTACTTC. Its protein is CASSEPGSQETQYF.

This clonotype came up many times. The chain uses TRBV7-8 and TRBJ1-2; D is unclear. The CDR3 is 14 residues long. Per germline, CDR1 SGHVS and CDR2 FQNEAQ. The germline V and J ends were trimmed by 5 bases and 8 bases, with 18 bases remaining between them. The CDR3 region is CASSPLPVSGGYTF. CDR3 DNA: TGTGCCAGCAGCCCCCTCCCAGTCTCTGGGGGCTACACCTTC. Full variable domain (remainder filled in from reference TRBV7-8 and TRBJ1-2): GAGVSQSPRYKVAKRGQDVALRCDPISGHVSLFWYQQALGQGPEFLTYFQNEAQLDKSGLPSDRFFAERPEGSVSTLKIQRTQQEDSAVYLCASSPLPVSGGYTFGSGTRLTVV.

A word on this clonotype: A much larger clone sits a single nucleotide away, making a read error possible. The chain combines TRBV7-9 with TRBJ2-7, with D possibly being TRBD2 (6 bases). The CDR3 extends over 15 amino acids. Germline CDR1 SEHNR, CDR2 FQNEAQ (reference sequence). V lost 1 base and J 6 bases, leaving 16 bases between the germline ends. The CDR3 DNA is TGTGCCAGCAGCTTAGTTGGAGGGAAGACCTGCGAGCAGTACTTC. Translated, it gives CASSLVGGKTCEQYF.